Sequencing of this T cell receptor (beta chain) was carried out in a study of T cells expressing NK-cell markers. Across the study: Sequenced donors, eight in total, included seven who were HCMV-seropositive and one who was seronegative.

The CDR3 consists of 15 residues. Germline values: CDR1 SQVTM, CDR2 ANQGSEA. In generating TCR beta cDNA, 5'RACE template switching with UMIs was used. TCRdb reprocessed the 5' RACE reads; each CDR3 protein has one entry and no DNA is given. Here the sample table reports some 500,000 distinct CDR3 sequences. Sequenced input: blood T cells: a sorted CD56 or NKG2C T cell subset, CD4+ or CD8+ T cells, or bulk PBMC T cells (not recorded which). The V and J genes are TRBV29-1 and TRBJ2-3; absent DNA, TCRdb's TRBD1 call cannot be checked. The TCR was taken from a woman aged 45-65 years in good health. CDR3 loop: CSVEDGSILSDTQYF.